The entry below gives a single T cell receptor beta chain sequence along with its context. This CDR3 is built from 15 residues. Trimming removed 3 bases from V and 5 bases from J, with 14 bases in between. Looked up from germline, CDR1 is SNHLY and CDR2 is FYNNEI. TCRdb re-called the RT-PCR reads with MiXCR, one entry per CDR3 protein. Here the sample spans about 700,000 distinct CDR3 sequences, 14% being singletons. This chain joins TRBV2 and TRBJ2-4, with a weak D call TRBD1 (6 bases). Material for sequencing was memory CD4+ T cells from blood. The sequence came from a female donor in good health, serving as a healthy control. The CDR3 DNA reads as TGTGCCAGCAGTGAGTTCCGGAAGGGGGAAAACATTCAGTACTTC. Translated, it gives CASSEFRKGENIQYF.